The present TCR beta chain was sequenced within a study of graft-versus-host responses after intestinal transplantation. Study at large: Isolated intestinal, liver-intestinal, or multivisceral transplants had been given to the recipients.

Using immunoSEQ multiplex PCR, the repertoire was profiled, and TCRdb retains in-frame clones only, with some absent. The data show about 88,000 clones, approximately 94% seen once. Per germline, CDR1 SGHNT and CDR2 YYREEE (reference sequence). The CDR3 sequence is 14 residues long. Study outcomes and limitations: Marrow from the recipient contained GvH clones, some of which had appeared first in ileum or blood.

As regards this clone: Its specificity is not known. The junction departs from the called germline gene at one end, perhaps through a read error.

V and J are TRBV5-4 and TRBJ2-7, with D possibly TRBD1 on 5 matching bases. The specimen comprised unstimulated CD4+ T cells sorted from spleen or lymph node cells, sampled before transplant. The clonotype comes from a human donor who was the organ donor for an intestinal transplant. DNA for the CDR3: TGCGCCAGCAGCCAACTAACAGGAGTCTACGAGCAGTACTTC. Its translation: CASSQLTGVYEQYF.